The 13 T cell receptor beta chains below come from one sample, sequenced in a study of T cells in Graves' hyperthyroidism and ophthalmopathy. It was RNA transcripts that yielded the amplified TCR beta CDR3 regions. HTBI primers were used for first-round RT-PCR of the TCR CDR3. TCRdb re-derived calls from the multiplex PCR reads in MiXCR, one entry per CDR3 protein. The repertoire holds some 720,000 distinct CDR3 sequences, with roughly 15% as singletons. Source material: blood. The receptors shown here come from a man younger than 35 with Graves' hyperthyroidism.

CDR3 DNA sequence: TGTGCCAGCAGCTCACGGGGGGAGAGTCACACAGAGACCCAGTACTTC. Translated, it gives CASSSRGESHTETQYF. The rearrangement uses TRBV11-2 and TRBJ2-5, with TRBD2 identical over 7 bases. This CDR3 has 16 residues. V shed 4 bases and J 4 bases; nucleotides not matched to a gene: 12. CDR1 SGHAT and CDR2 FQNNGV come from the germline V gene.

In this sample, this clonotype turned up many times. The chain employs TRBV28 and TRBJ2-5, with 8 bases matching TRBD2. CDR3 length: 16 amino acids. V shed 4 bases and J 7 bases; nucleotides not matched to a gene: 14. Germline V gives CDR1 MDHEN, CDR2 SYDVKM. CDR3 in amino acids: CASSSKREWERGTQYF. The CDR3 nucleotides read TGTGCCAGCAGTTCCAAGCGGGAGTGGGAGAGGGGGACCCAGTACTTC. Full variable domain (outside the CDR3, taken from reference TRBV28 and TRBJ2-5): DVKVTQSSRYLVKRTGEKVFLECVQDMDHENMFWYRQDPGLGLRLIYFSYDVKMKEKGDIPEGYSVSREKKERFSLILESASTNQTSMYLCASSSKREWERGTQYFGPGTRLLVL.

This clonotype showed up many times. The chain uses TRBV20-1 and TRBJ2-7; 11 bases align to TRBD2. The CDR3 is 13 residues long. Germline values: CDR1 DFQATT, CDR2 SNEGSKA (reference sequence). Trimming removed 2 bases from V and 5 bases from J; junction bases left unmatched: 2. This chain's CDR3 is CSARTSGSNEQYF. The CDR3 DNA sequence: TGCAGTGCTAGAACTAGCGGGAGTAACGAGCAGTACTTC.

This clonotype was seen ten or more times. CDR3 coding DNA: TGTGCCAGCAGTTTACTCTCGGAGGGGTATGCCAAAAACATTCAGTACTTC. It codes for CASSLLSEGYAKNIQYF. The J gene is TRBJ2-4, the V gene TRBV28, with TRBD2 as a possible D gene (6 bases). V shed 2 bases and J shed 1 base, with 15 bases lying between them. CDR1 is MDHEN, CDR2 SYDVKM, per germline. The CDR3 loop spans 17 amino acids.

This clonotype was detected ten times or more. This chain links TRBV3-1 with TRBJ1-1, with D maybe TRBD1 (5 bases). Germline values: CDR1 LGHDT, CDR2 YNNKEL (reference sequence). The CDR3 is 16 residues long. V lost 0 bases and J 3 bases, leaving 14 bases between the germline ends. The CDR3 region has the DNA TGTGCCAGCAGCCAAGATATGGGGACCCCTTACACTGAAGCTTTCTTT. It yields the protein CASSQDMGTPYTEAFF.

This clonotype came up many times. CDR3 in DNA: TGTGCCAGCAGGGTAGGGTGGCGGACGAACACTGAAGCTTTCTTT. Encoded protein: CASRVGWRTNTEAFF. The rearrangement links TRBV7-8 to TRBJ1-1; D remains unclear. Germline V CDR1 and CDR2: SGHVS, FQNEAQ. The CDR3 runs 15 residues. Trimming removed 6 bases at V and 1 base at J, with 15 bases between.

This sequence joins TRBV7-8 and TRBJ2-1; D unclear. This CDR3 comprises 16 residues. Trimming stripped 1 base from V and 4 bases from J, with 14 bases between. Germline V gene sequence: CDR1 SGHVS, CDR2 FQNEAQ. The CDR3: CASSLEWNRPYNEQFF. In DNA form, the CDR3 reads TGTGCCAGCAGCTTAGAGTGGAACAGACCGTACAATGAGCAGTTCTTC.

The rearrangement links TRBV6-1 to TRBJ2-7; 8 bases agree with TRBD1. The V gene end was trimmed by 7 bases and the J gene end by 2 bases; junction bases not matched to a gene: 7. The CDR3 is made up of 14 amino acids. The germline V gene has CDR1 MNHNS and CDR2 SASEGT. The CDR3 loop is CASMTTDRAYEQYF. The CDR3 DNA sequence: TGTGCCAGCATGACCACGGACAGGGCCTACGAGCAGTACTTC.

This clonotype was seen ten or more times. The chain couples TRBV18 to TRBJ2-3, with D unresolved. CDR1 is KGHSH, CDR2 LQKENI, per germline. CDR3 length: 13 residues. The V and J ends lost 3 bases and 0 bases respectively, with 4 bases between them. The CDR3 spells CASSPYSTDTQYF. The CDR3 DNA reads TGTGCCAGCTCACCTTACAGCACAGATACGCAGTATTTT.

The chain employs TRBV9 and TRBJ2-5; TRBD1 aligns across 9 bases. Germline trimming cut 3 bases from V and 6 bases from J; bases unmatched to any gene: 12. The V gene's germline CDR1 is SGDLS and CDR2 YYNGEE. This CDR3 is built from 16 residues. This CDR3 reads CASSALTGQGKKTQYF. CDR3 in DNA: TGTGCCAGCAGCGCCCTCACGGGACAGGGTAAAAAGACCCAGTACTTC.

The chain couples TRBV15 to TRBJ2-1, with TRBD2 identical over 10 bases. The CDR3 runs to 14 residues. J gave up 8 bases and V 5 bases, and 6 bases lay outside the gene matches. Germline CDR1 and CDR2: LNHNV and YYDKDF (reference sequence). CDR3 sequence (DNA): TGTGCCACCAGCGTAGCGGGAGGTGTCTATGAGCAGTTCTTC. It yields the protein CATSVAGGVYEQFF.

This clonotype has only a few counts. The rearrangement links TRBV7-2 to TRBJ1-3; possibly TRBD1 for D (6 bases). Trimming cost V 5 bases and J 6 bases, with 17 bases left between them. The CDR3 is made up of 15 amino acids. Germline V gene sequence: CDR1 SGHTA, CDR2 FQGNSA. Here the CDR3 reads CASSADPGDTNTIYF. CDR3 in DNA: TGTGCCAGCAGCGCCGATCCAGGGGACACAAACACCATATATTTT.

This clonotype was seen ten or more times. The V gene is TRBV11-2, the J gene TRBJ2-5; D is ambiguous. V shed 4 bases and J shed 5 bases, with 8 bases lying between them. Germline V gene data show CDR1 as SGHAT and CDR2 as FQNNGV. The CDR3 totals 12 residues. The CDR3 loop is CASSYTGETQYF. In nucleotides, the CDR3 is TGTGCCAGCAGCTACACTGGGGAGACCCAGTACTTC. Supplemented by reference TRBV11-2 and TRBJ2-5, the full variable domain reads EAGVAQSPRYKIIEKRQSVAFWCNPISGHATLYWYQQILGQGPKLLIQFQNNGVVDDSQLPKDRFSAERLKGVDSTLKIQPAKLEDSAVYLCASSYTGETQYFGPGTRLLVL.